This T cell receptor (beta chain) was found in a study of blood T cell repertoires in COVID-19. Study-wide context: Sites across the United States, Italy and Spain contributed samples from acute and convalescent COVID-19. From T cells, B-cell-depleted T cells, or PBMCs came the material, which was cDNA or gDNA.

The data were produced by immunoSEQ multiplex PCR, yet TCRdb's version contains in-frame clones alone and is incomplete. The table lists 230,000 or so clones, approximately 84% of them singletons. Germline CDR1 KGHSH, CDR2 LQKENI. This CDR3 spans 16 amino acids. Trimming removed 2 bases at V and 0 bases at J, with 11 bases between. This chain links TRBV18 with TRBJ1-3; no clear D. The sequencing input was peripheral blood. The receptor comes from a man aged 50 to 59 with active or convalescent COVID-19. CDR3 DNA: TGTGCCAGCTCACCATCTCCTTTATTCTCTGGAAACACCATATATTTT. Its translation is CASSPSPLFSGNTIYF.